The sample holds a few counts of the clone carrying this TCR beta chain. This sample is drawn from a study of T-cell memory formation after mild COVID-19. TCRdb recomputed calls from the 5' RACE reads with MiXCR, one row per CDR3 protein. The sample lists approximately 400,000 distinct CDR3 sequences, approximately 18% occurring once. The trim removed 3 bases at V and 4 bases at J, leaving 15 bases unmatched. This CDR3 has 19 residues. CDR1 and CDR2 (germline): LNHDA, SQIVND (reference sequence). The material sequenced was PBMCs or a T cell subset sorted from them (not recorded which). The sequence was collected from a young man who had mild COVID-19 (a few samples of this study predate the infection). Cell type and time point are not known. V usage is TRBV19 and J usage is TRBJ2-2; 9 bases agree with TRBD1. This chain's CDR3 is CASSIIAPPGQGSTGELFF. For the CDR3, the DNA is TGTGCCAGTAGTATCATCGCCCCTCCGGGACAGGGTTCCACCGGGGAGCTGTTTTTT.